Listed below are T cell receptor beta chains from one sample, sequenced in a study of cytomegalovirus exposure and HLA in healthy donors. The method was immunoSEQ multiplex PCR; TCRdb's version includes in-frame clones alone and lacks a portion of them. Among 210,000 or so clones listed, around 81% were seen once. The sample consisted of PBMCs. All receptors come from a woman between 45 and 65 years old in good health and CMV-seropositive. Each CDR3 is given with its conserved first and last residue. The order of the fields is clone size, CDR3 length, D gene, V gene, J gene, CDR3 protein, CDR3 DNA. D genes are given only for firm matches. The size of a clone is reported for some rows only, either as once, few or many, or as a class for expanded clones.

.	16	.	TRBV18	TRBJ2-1	CASSPPESRAYNEQFF	TGTGCCAGCTCACCACCCGAGTCTCGCGCCTACAATGAGCAGTTCTTC
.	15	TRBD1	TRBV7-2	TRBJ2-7	CASSPSWDRGYEQYF	TGTGCCAGCAGCCCATCGTGGGACAGGGGGTACGAGCAGTACTTC
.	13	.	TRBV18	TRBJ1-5	CASSPQGNQPQHF	TGTGCCAGCTCACCGCAGGGCAATCAGCCCCAGCATTTT
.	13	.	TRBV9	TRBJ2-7	CASSVAQGYEQYF	TGTGCCAGCAGCGTAGCACAGGGCTACGAGCAGTACTTC
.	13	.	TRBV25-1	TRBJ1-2	CASSLGRAYGYTF	TGTGCCAGCAGTTTGGGGCGAGCCTATGGCTACACCTTC
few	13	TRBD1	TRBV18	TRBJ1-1	CASSSTGVTEAFF	TGTGCCAGCTCATCAACAGGGGTCACTGAAGCTTTCTTT
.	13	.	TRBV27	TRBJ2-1	CASSPWENNEQFF	TGTGCCAGCAGTCCCTGGGAGAACAATGAGCAGTTCTTC
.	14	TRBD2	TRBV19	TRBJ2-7	CASKPTSGSYEQYF	TGTGCCAGTAAGCCGACTAGCGGTTCCTACGAGCAGTACTTC
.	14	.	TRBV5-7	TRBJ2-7	CASSPRRISYEQYF	TGTGCCAGCAGCCCTAGGAGAATCTCCTACGAGCAGTACTTC
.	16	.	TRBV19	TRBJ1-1	CASSWGRGGWGTEAFF	TGTGCCAGTAGTTGGGGTAGAGGGGGATGGGGCACTGAAGCTTTCTTT
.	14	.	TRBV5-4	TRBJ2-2	CASSLDMNTGELFF	TGTGCCAGCAGCTTGGACATGAACACCGGGGAGCTGTTTTTT
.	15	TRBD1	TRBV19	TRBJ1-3	CASTLGRGSGNTIYF	TGTGCCTCCACCCTGGGCAGGGGGTCCGGAAACACCATATATTTT
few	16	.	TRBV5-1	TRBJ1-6	CASSLDRPDYNSPLHF	TGCGCCAGCAGCTTGGACAGACCCGACTATAATTCACCCCTCCACTTT
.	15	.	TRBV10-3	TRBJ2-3	CAISDPLARADTQYF	TGTGCCATCAGTGATCCACTAGCTCGCGCAGATACGCAGTATTTT
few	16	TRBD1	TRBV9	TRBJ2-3	CASSGFTGASTDTQYF	TGTGCCAGCAGTGGGTTTACAGGGGCCAGCACAGATACGCAGTATTTT
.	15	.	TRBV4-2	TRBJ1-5	CASSQQGNSNQPQHF	TGTGCCAGCAGCCAACAGGGGAATAGCAATCAGCCCCAGCATTTT
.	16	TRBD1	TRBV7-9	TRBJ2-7	CASSHNTGQRSYEQYF	TGTGCCAGCAGCCATAATACGGGACAGCGGTCCTACGAGCAGTACTTC
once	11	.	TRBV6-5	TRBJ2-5	CASGKIETQYF	TGTGCCAGCGGCAAAATAGAGACCCAGTACTTC
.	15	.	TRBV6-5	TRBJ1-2	CASSRPGHPNYGYTF	TGTGCCAGCAGTCGACCGGGACACCCTAACTATGGCTACACCTTC
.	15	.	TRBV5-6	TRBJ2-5	CASSLDLASQETQYF	TGTGCCAGCAGCTTGGACCTAGCCAGCCAAGAGACCCAGTACTTC
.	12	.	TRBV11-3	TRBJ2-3	CASSLTTDTQYF	TGTGCCAGCAGCCTTACTACAGATACGCAGTATTTT
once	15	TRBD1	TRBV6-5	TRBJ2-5	CASSRRDRIKETQYF	TGTGCCAGCAGTCGCCGGGACAGGATAAAAGAGACCCAGTACTTC
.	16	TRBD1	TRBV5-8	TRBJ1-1	CASRYRDREWNTEAFF	TGTGCCAGCAGATACCGGGACAGGGAATGGAACACTGAAGCTTTCTTT
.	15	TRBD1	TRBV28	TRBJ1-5	CASSYGTDFNQPQHF	TGTGCCAGCAGCTACGGGACAGACTTTAATCAGCCCCAGCATTTT
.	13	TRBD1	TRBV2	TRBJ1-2	CASSVTGDYGYTF	TGTGCCAGCAGTGTGACAGGGGACTATGGCTACACCTTC
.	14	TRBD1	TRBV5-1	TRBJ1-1	CASSSTGGLTEAFF	TGCGCCAGCAGCTCAACAGGGGGCCTCACTGAAGCTTTCTTT
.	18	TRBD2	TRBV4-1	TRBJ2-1	CASRGLAGVRRGRNEQFF	TGCGCCAGCAGGGGACTAGCGGGGGTCCGCCGAGGCAGAAATGAGCAGTTCTTC
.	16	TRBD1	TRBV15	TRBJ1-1	CATSRATGGSRSEAFF	TGTGCCACCAGCAGAGCGACAGGGGGCTCGCGGAGTGAAGCTTTCTTT
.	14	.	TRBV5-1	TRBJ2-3	CASSFQQGPDTQYF	TGCGCCAGCAGCTTCCAACAGGGTCCAGATACGCAGTATTTT
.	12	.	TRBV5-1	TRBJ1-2	CASSPGQRGYTF	TGCGCCAGCAGCCCGGGACAACGAGGCTACACCTTC
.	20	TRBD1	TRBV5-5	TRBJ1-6	CASSLYVTGGLSSYNSPLHF	TGTGCCAGCAGCTTGTATGTGACAGGGGGTTTGAGCTCCTATAATTCACCCCTCCACTTT
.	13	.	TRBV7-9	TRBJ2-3	CASSLAGSGTQYF	TGTGCCAGCAGCTTAGCCGGGTCCGGTACGCAGTATTTT
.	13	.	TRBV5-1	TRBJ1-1	CASSLAGDTEAFF	TGCGCCAGCAGCTTGGCCGGGGACACTGAAGCTTTCTTT
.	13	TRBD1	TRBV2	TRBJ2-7	CASAGTGVVEQYF	TGTGCCAGCGCCGGGACAGGGGTCGTGGAGCAGTACTTC
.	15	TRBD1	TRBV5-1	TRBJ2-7	CASSFLTGGPYEQYF	TGCGCCAGCAGCTTTTTAACAGGGGGCCCCTACGAGCAGTACTTC
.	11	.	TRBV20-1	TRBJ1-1	CTRGGFTEAFF	TGCACGAGGGGGGGGTTCACTGAAGCTTTCTTT
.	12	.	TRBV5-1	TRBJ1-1	CASSPGSTEAFF	TGCGCCAGCAGCCCCGGGAGCACTGAAGCTTTCTTT
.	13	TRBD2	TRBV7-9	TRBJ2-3	CASSPRLADTQYF	TGTGCCAGCAGCCCTCGACTAGCTGATACGCAGTATTTT
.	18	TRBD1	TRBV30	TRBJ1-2	CAWSPPAGRGLTNYGYTF	TGTGCCTGGAGCCCACCGGCGGGCAGGGGGCTGACTAACTATGGCTACACCTTC
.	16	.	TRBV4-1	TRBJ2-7	CASSLMIGRFSYEQYF	TGCGCCAGCAGCCTTATGATCGGTAGATTCTCCTACGAGCAGTACTTC
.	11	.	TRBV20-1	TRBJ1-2	CSANGNYGYTF	TGCAGTGCTAACGGGAACTATGGCTACACCTTC
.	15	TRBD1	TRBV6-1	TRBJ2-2	CASSALTGVTGELFF	TGTGCCAGCAGTGCGCTGACAGGGGTGACCGGGGAGCTGTTTTTT
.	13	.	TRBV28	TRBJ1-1	CASSLSLTPEAFF	TGTGCCAGCAGCCTCTCACTTACGCCTGAAGCTTTCTTT
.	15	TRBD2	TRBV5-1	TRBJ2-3	CASSDSGGWGDTQYF	TGCGCCAGCAGCGATAGCGGGGGGTGGGGAGATACGCAGTATTTT
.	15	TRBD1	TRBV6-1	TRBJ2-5	CASSPDRALPETQYF	TGTGCCAGCAGCCCCGACAGGGCCCTTCCAGAGACCCAGTACTTC
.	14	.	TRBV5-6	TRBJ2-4	CASSLVGTQNIQYF	TGTGCCAGCAGCTTGGTGGGGACTCAAAACATTCAGTACTTC
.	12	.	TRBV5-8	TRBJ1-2	CASGRGFDGYTF	TGTGCCAGCGGGAGGGGATTTGATGGCTACACCTTC
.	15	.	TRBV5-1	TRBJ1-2	CASSLEAGRNYGYTF	TGCGCCAGCAGCTTGGAGGCAGGGCGAAACTATGGCTACACCTTC
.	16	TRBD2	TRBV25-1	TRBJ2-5	CASSELLAGYQETQYF	TGTGCCAGCAGTGAATTATTAGCGGGATACCAAGAGACCCAGTACTTC
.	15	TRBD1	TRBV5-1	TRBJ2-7	CASSYSRDRGYAQYF	TGCGCCAGCAGCTACTCCCGGGACAGGGGTTACGCGCAGTACTTC
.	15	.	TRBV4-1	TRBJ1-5	CASSLGSSSNQPQHF	TGCGCCAGCAGCCTCGGGAGTAGCAGCAATCAGCCCCAGCATTTT
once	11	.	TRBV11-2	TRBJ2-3	CASSHTDTQYF	TGTGCCAGCAGCCACACAGATACGCAGTATTTT